The present entry profiles one T cell receptor beta chain with its context. The sample comes from a study of blood T cell repertoires in COVID-19. This CDR3 contains 13 residues. CDR1 MNHEY and CDR2 SMNVEV come from the germline V gene (reference sequence). V dropped 9 bases and J dropped 7 bases, with 15 bases sitting between them. Sequencing was performed with immunoSEQ multiplex PCR; in TCRdb, only in-frame clones are kept and a portion is missing. The sample includes under 200,000 clones, around 86% of them seen just once. The chain carries TRBV27 and TRBJ2-2; possibly TRBD2 for D (7 bases). Sequencing input: peripheral blood. The sequence came from a woman older than 75 in a cohort sampled during active or convalescent COVID-19. DNA for the CDR3: TGTGCCAGTGGGGGGGCAAGGGGCGGGGAGCTGTTTTTT. It translates to CASGGARGGELFF.